This TCR beta chain was sequenced for a study of regulatory T cells in long-lasting Graves disease. Study context: Under 3 months of antithyroid drugs had been taken by newly diagnosed Graves' patients.

Study conclusions and caveats: The number of shared public clonotypes was higher in persistent patients (approximately 2,600) than new patients (966).

Specified time point: newly diagnosed GD, antithyroid drugs for less than 3 months. With RNA extracted from PBMCs as input, the TCR library was made. Graves' disease diagnosis followed American Thyroid Association guidelines. Construction of the TCR beta libraries employed iRepertoire HTBI primers in conjunction with Arm-PCR of CDR3 regions. A single record per CDR3 protein comes from TCRdb applying MiXCR to the multiplex PCR reads. The sample holds around 400,000 distinct CDR3 sequences, about 14% seen once. On this clonotype itself: Its antigen is currently unknown.

The receptor comes from a female donor with Graves disease. This specimen was peripheral blood mononuclear cells (PBMCs), taken at new diagnosis, from a patient treated with antithyroid drugs.

The CDR3 region has the DNA TGCAGTGCTAGCCCCAGGAGGGGAGGGACCGGGGAGCTGTTTTTT. This translates into CSASPRRGGTGELFF. V is TRBV20-1 and J is TRBJ2-2; 7 bases are shared with TRBD2. The CDR3 consists of 15 residues. Germline V gene data show CDR1 as DFQATT and CDR2 as SNEGSKA (reference sequence). V trimming: 3 bases; J trimming: 5 bases; junction bases outside the gene matches: 9.